Each of the 29 T cell receptor beta chains below was sequenced from the same sample in a study of OX40 agonist ivuxolimab in advanced cancers. Profiled with immunoSEQ multiplex PCR; TCRdb holds only in-frame clones, not every one. Found here are 50,000 to 80,000 clones, approximately 85% of them singletons; the top ten hold 3%. Source: CD4+ or CD8+ T cells sorted from blood, taken in a trial of the OX40 agonist ivuxolimab. The origin of the receptors is an adult with an advanced solid tumor such as melanoma, head and neck, liver or kidney cancer.

The table lists this clone with a count of one. This chain connects TRBV19 to TRBJ1-1; no reliable D call. This CDR3 contains 13 residues. Trimming took 5 bases from V and 3 from J, leaving 10 bases between them. Germline lookup yields CDR1 LNHDA and CDR2 SQIVND (reference sequence). CDR3 residues: CASSLVSDTEAFF. CDR3 DNA: TGTGCCAGTAGTCTAGTATCGGACACTGAAGCTTTCTTT.

This chain connects TRBV2 to TRBJ1-1; D remains ambiguous. Germline V CDR1 and CDR2: SNHLY, FYNNEI. The CDR3 sequence is 15 residues long. Between the trimmed V and J ends, which lost 0 bases and 1 base, there was a span of 9 bases. The CDR3 loop is CASSEASAGNTEAFF. The CDR3 DNA is TGTGCCAGCAGTGAAGCATCCGCAGGGAACACTGAAGCTTTCTTT.

Notes on this clone: Other nucleotide sequences in the sample specify the same CDR3. This CDR3 reads CASSLAGNTIYF. CDR3 DNA sequence: TGTGCCAGCAGCTTAGCAGGAAACACCATATATTTT. The rearrangement links TRBV7-9 to TRBJ1-3; D uncertain. This CDR3 is built from 12 residues. The V and J ends lost 0 bases and 4 bases respectively, with 1 base between them. CDR1 and CDR2 (germline): SEHNR, FQNEAQ (reference sequence).

The J gene is TRBJ2-5, the V gene TRBV11-2; D is undetermined. Between the trimmed V and J ends, which lost 1 base and 2 bases, there was a span of 5 bases. Germline loops: CDR1 SGHAT, CDR2 FQNNGV. This CDR3 spans 13 amino acids. CDR3 DNA sequence: TGTGCCAGCAGCTTAGGGTGGCAAGAGACCCAGTACTTC. Its translation is CASSLGWQETQYF.

The rearrangement uses TRBV4-1 and TRBJ2-7; D is possibly TRBD1 (6 bases). Germline V gene lookup returns CDR1 MGHRA and CDR2 YSYEKL. The CDR3 is 16 amino acids. V was clipped by 0 bases and J by 0 bases, with 12 bases between them. CDR3 sequence reads: CASSQDGIGGSYEQYF. For the CDR3, the DNA is TGCGCCAGCAGCCAAGATGGAATAGGGGGCTCCTACGAGCAGTACTTC.

This chain joins TRBV12-5 and TRBJ2-3, with no clear D. The germline CDR1 and CDR2 sequences are LGHNT and FRNRAP. The ends were cut back, 5 bases at V and 6 bases at J, with 6 bases in the middle. The CDR3 is 11 amino acids. CDR3 amino acids: CASGIRDTQYF. As DNA, the CDR3 is TGTGCTAGTGGTATTAGGGATACGCAGTATTTT.

To note about this clone: An end of the junction differs from the germline gene, which may be a read error. This chain joins TRBV30 and TRBJ1-3; a possible D gene is TRBD1 (5 bases). Germline loops: CDR1 GTSNPN, CDR2 SVGIG (reference sequence). CDR3 length: 13 residues. CDR3 DNA sequence: TGTGCCTGGAACCAGGGCTCTGGAAACACCACATATTTT. It translates to CAWNQGSGNTTYF.

The chain employs TRBV28 and TRBJ2-7; perhaps TRBD1 as D (6 bases). Germline loops: CDR1 MDHEN, CDR2 SYDVKM. This CDR3 has 12 amino acids. Trimming took 10 bases from V and 3 from J, leaving 13 bases between them. This CDR3 reads CATLGQIYEQYF. As DNA, the CDR3 is TGTGCCACCCTAGGACAGATCTACGAGCAGTACTTC.

The V call is TRBV11-1, the J call TRBJ2-5; 8 bases align to TRBD1. The CDR3 runs to 15 residues. The germline gives CDR1 SGHAT, CDR2 FQDESV (reference sequence). J lost 0 bases, V lost 4 bases, and 4 bases had no gene match. CDR3 sequence reads: CASSSGTGYQETQYF. CDR3 coding DNA: TGTGCCAGCAGCTCCGGGACAGGCTACCAAGAGACCCAGTACTTC.

The chain is built from TRBV28 and TRBJ2-3; possibly TRBD1 or TRBD2 for D (5 bases each). This CDR3 comprises 15 residues. V was shortened by 6 bases and J by 4 bases, with 17 bases between the two germline ends. Germline assignment: CDR1 MDHEN and CDR2 SYDVKM. The CDR3 coding sequence is TGTGCCAGCAGCCCTTCGCTCTGGGGGTCAGATACGCAGTATTTT. Amino acids: CASSPSLWGSDTQYF. Based on the CDR3 plus reference TRBV28 and TRBJ2-3, the full variable domain is DVKVTQSSRYLVKRTGEKVFLECVQDMDHENMFWYRQDPGLGLRLIYFSYDVKMKEKGDIPEGYSVSREKKERFSLILESASTNQTSMYLCASSPSLWGSDTQYFGPGTRLTVL.

The V gene is TRBV19, the J gene TRBJ1-1; D is perhaps TRBD1 (6 bases). Germline V gives CDR1 LNHDA, CDR2 SQIVND (reference sequence). Trimming took off 0 bases at V and 7 bases at J, with 9 bases between the two ends. This CDR3 contains 13 residues. CDR3 nucleotides: TGTGCCAGTAGTATAGAAAGGGGGTTTGAAGCTTTCTTT. As protein: CASSIERGFEAFF.

The chain couples TRBV9 to TRBJ2-1; 8 bases align to TRBD2. The J segment lost 7 bases and the V segment lost 4 bases, leaving 13 bases of the junction unmatched. From germline, CDR1 is SGDLS and CDR2 YYNGEE. The CDR3 length is 16 residues. The CDR3 nucleotides are TGTGCCAGCAGCCCCCAGCCGGGACTAGTCTTGAATGAGCAGTTCTTC. Translating gives CASSPQPGLVLNEQFF.

J is TRBJ2-1 and V is TRBV5-5; D unclear. Looked up from germline, CDR1 is SGHKS and CDR2 is YYEKEE (reference sequence). Trimming stripped 0 bases from V and 6 bases from J, with 7 bases between. This CDR3 has 13 amino acids. This CDR3 is CASSLGGSNEQFF. DNA of the CDR3: TGTGCCAGCAGCTTGGGGGGTTCCAATGAGCAGTTCTTC.

The chain couples TRBV28 to TRBJ2-1, with 7 bases aligning to TRBD1. Trimming at V came to 2 bases and at J to 4 bases, leaving 5 bases not matched to a gene. Germline assignment: CDR1 MDHEN and CDR2 SYDVKM. This CDR3 is built from 15 residues. The CDR3 DNA reads TGTGCCAGCAGTTTAACCGGGACAGCTTACAATGAGCAGTTCTTC. Its translation is CASSLTGTAYNEQFF. The variable domain in full, completed from reference TRBV28 and TRBJ2-1, reads DVKVTQSSRYLVKRTGEKVFLECVQDMDHENMFWYRQDPGLGLRLIYFSYDVKMKEKGDIPEGYSVSREKKERFSLILESASTNQTSMYLCASSLTGTAYNEQFFGPGTRLTVL.

V usage is TRBV9 and J usage is TRBJ2-4, with a possible D match to TRBD1 (5 bases). Germline CDR1 SGDLS, CDR2 YYNGEE. With 4 bases removed from V and 3 bases from J, the gap between germline ends came to 17 bases. This CDR3 has 16 residues. The CDR3 reads CASSTSPRQGKNIQYF. The DNA for the CDR3 is TGTGCCAGCAGCACGTCCCCGCGGCAGGGCAAAAACATTCAGTACTTC.

The chain has TRBV5-1 and TRBJ2-3; D gene uncertain. Trimming left V 4 bases short and J 3 bases short, with 15 bases between. Germline assignment: CDR1 SGHRS and CDR2 YFSETQ. This CDR3 region has 15 residues. The CDR3: CASSLEDSGTDTQYF. The CDR3 DNA sequence: TGCGCCAGCAGCCTTGAGGATAGTGGGACAGATACGCAGTATTTT.

This chain links TRBV5-1 with TRBJ2-3; D assignment may be TRBD1 or TRBD2 (6 bases each). Trimming left V 6 bases short and J 3 bases short, with 17 bases between. The CDR3 sequence is 15 residues long. Germline V lookup: CDR1 SGHRS, CDR2 YFSETQ. The CDR3 loop reads CASTLRGLKTDTQYF. The DNA for the CDR3 is TGCGCCAGCACTCTCCGGGGGCTGAAGACAGATACGCAGTATTTT.

The CDR3 region has the DNA TGTGCCAGTAGTGGGGCCTCTAATGAAAAACTGTTTTTT. The encoded protein is CASSGASNEKLFF. The chain uses TRBV19 and TRBJ1-4; tentatively, D is TRBD1 (5 bases). Trimming pared 5 bases from V and 3 bases from J, leaving 7 bases between. The length of the CDR3 is 13 residues. CDR1 and CDR2 from the germline V gene are LNHDA and SQIVND (reference sequence).

The chain has TRBV2 and TRBJ2-3; weak D call: TRBD1 (6 bases). The CDR3 is 13 residues long. Between the trimmed V and J ends, which lost 8 bases and 3 bases, there was a span of 12 bases. Germline V gene data show CDR1 as SNHLY and CDR2 as FYNNEI. CDR3 protein: CASSQGITDTQYF. CDR3 in DNA: TGTGCCAGCTCTCAGGGGATTACAGATACGCAGTATTTT.

The J gene is TRBJ1-5, the V gene TRBV18; the D gene is possibly TRBD1 (6 bases). The CDR3 runs to 15 residues. Trimming took 4 bases from V and 3 from J, leaving 13 bases between them. Germline CDR1 reads KGHSH; CDR2 reads LQKENI. CDR3: CASSLRAGANQPQHF. CDR3 nucleotide sequence: TGTGCCAGCTCACTGAGGGCAGGGGCCAATCAGCCCCAGCATTTT.

The chain joins TRBV7-2 to TRBJ2-5, with 7 bases lining up with TRBD1. The last part of the DNA fits TRBJ2-7 better; the J call may be wrong. This CDR3 has 13 residues. Germline V gene data show CDR1 as SGHTA and CDR2 as FQGNSA. The CDR3 bases are TGTGCCAGCGCGCCCCAGGGGGCCTACGAGCAGTACTTC. It yields the protein CASAPQGAYEQYF.

In its sample, this clone was seen once. The chain couples TRBV5-1 to TRBJ1-1; 8 bases map to TRBD1. J was trimmed by 7 bases and V by 0 bases; bases with no gene match: 5. The CDR3 is 14 residues long. CDR1 SGHRS and CDR2 YFSETQ come from the germline V gene. Here the CDR3 reads CASSLGQGFGEAFF. The CDR3 DNA is TGCGCCAGCAGCTTGGGACAGGGGTTCGGTGAAGCTTTCTTT.

The genes are TRBV7-3 and TRBJ2-2; weak D call: TRBD2 (7 bases). The CDR3 covers 18 residues. V was pared by 5 bases and J by 4 bases, with 23 bases between. Per germline, CDR1 SGHTA and CDR2 FQGTGA. Here the CDR3 reads CASSPPGGAGAGTGELFF. In DNA, the CDR3 is TGTGCCAGCAGCCCGCCTGGGGGGGCGGGGGCTGGCACCGGGGAGCTGTTTTTT.

This clone is medium-sized (0.01 to 0.1%). This chain links TRBV7-2 with TRBJ2-6; D gene ambiguous. CDR1 is SGHTA and CDR2 is FQGNSA in the germline V gene. This CDR3 spans 14 amino acids. V was clipped by 1 base and J by 2 bases, with 3 bases between them. CDR3 sequence: CASSLEAGANVLTF. CDR3 nucleotide sequence: TGTGCCAGCAGCTTAGAAGCTGGGGCCAACGTCCTGACTTTC.

V is TRBV20-1 and J is TRBJ1-2; the D is unclear. This CDR3 spans 11 amino acids. Per germline, CDR1 DFQATT and CDR2 SNEGSKA (reference sequence). The ends were cut back, 3 bases at V and 4 bases at J, with 6 bases in the middle. The CDR3 nucleotides are TGCAGTGCTAGTTCCAGCTATGGCTACACCTTC. Translated, it gives CSASSSYGYTF.

The rearrangement links TRBV5-8 to TRBJ2-5; D call uncertain. Trimming cost V 2 bases and J 2 bases, with 4 bases left between them. The CDR3 extends over 12 amino acids. From germline, CDR1 is SGHTS and CDR2 YDEGEE. The CDR3 protein is CASSLKQETQYF. The CDR3 DNA sequence: TGTGCCAGCAGCTTAAAGCAAGAGACCCAGTACTTC.

This chain connects TRBV4-1 to TRBJ2-2; 8 bases line up with TRBD2. This CDR3 contains 19 residues. Unmatched junction bases numbered 10, after V lost 0 bases and J lost 1 base. Looked up from germline, CDR1 is MGHRA and CDR2 is YSYEKL. CDR3 sequence (DNA): TGCGCCAGCAGCCAAGATCGGGGGGGGCGGAGGCGGAACACCGGGGAGCTGTTTTTT. This encodes CASSQDRGGRRRNTGELFF.

The rearrangement uses TRBV28 and TRBJ2-2; D remains ambiguous. V lost 6 bases and J 3 bases, leaving 8 bases between the germline ends. CDR1 is MDHEN and CDR2 is SYDVKM in the germline V gene. This CDR3 region has 13 residues. As DNA, the CDR3 is TGTGCCAGCAGCCGCACAGACACCGGGGAGCTGTTTTTT. Its protein is CASSRTDTGELFF.

This rearrangement joins TRBV5-1 to TRBJ1-2; maybe TRBD1 (6 bases). Per germline, CDR1 SGHRS and CDR2 YFSETQ. This CDR3 spans 13 amino acids. V gave up 0 bases and J gave up 8 bases, with 11 bases separating them. The CDR3 region is CASSLDAGHGYTF. DNA for the CDR3: TGCGCCAGCAGCTTGGATGCGGGACACGGCTACACCTTC.